Listed below are T cell receptor beta chains from one sample, sequenced in a study of neurological immune-mediated disorders. From the 5' RACE reads, TCRdb called clonotypes with MiXCR, one entry per CDR3 protein. This sample carries 20,000 to 30,000 distinct CDR3 sequences, approximately 13% of them seen once, and the ten largest clones take around 13%. Input material: PBMCs. These receptors originate from an older woman with HTLV-1-associated myelopathy (HAM/TSP). CDR3s include the opening cysteine and the closing phenylalanine or tryptophan. Fields, in order: J gene, clone size, D gene, V gene, CDR3 DNA, CDR3 protein. A D gene is named only where the DNA matches it firmly. For some rows the clone size is stated as once, few or many, or as a class when expanded; others skip it.

>TRBJ2-2|many|-|TRBV24-1
TGTGCCACCAGTGATTTGCTTTCAGACGCCCACACCGGGGAGCTGTTTTTT
CATSDLLSDAHTGELFF
>TRBJ1-6|many|TRBD1|TRBV7-9
TGTGCCAGCAGCTTTTGGACAGGGGAGAATTCACCCCTCCACTTT
CASSFWTGENSPLHF
>TRBJ1-2|many|TRBD1|TRBV20-1
TGCAGTGCTAGTCAGGGGGCAAGGAATGGCTACACCTTC
CSASQGARNGYTF
>TRBJ2-3|few|-|TRBV5-1
TGCGCCAGCAGCTCGATGACGAGTACAGATACGCAGTATTTT
CASSSMTSTDTQYF
>TRBJ1-2|many|-|TRBV29-1
TGCAGCGGGACAGAAAACTATGGCTACACCTTC
CSGTENYGYTF
>TRBJ2-1|many|TRBD2|TRBV6-5
TGTGCCAGCAGTGCCGGACTAGCGGGGGGGAATGAGCAGTTCTTC
CASSAGLAGGNEQFF
>TRBJ2-7|-|TRBD1|TRBV6-2/TRBV6-3
TGTGCCAGCAGTTCTCCGGGACAGGGGGTATACGAGCAGTACTTC
CASSSPGQGVYEQYF
>TRBJ2-1|many|TRBD1|TRBV20-1
TGCAGTGCTAGAAGGGGGCTTAGTGAGCAGTTCTTC
CSARRGLSEQFF
>TRBJ2-1|many|-|TRBV7-2
TGTGCCAGCAGCTTAACAGCGTCCTACTACAATGAGCAGTTCTTC
CASSLTASYYNEQFF
>TRBJ2-3|-|-|TRBV15
TGTGTCACCAGCCGAGTCCGTAACACAGATACGCAGTATTTT
CVTSRVRNTDTQYF
>TRBJ1-1|many|-|TRBV12-3/TRBV12-4
TGTGCCAGCAGTTTTTTCCGGGAAACTGAAGCTTTCTTT
CASSFFRETEAFF
>TRBJ2-6|many|-|TRBV5-1
TGCGCCAGCAGCTTGGGGCCCTCTGGGGCCAACGTCCTGACTTTC
CASSLGPSGANVLTF
>TRBJ2-1|many|-|TRBV29-1
TGCAGCGTTGAAGGGGTGTACAATGAGCAGTTCTTC
CSVEGVYNEQFF
>TRBJ2-2|few|-|TRBV5-1
TGCGCCAGCAGCTTGGTGGGTTTGGGGCCTACGAACACCGGGGAGCTGTTTTTT
CASSLVGLGPTNTGELFF
>TRBJ2-7|many|-|TRBV18
TGTGCCAGCTCACCTGCGGGACAGAGCTCCTACGAGCAGTACTTC
CASSPAGQSSYEQYF
>TRBJ2-7|many|-|TRBV20-1
TGCAGTGCTAGAGATGCGGGACGGGGTTTCTACGAGCAGTACTTC
CSARDAGRGFYEQYF
>TRBJ1-5|many|-|TRBV20-1
TGCAGTGCTACCCAGACAGATCAGCCCCAGCATTTT
CSATQTDQPQHF
>TRBJ2-2|many|TRBD2|TRBV5-1
TGCGCCAGCAGCTTGCGGACTAGCGGGGGGTCCACCGGGGAGCTGTTTTTT
CASSLRTSGGSTGELFF
>TRBJ1-4|medium-sized|TRBD1|TRBV5-1
TGCGCCAGCAGACCGGACAGGACTAATGAAAAACTGTTTTTT
CASRPDRTNEKLFF
>TRBJ1-1|-|-|TRBV30
TGTGCCTGGAGCCCGGGGTTGGGGACTGAAGCTTTCTTT
CAWSPGLGTEAFF
>TRBJ2-7|many|-|TRBV10-3
TGTGCCATCAGTGAGAGTCGGGGATCCGACGAGCAGTACTTC
CAISESRGSDEQYF
>TRBJ1-6|few|TRBD1|TRBV12-5
TGTGCTAGTGGTTCGGGACAGCCCTATTCACCCCTCCACTTT
CASGSGQPYSPLHF
>TRBJ2-7|many|-|TRBV7-9
TGTGCCAGCAGCTTAGGACAGTACTACGAGCAGTACTTC
CASSLGQYYEQYF
>TRBJ1-1|many|-|TRBV5-1
TGCGCCAGCAGCTCCATCTCGGGCCCGAACACTGAAGCTTTCTTT
CASSSISGPNTEAFF
>TRBJ2-7|-|TRBD2|TRBV6-9
TGTGCCAGCAGTGCTTCAACGGGGGGAAACGAGCAGTACTTC
CASSASTGGNEQYF
>TRBJ2-5|medium-sized|-|TRBV24-1
TGTGCCACCAGTGACTCCACCCAAGAGACCCAGTACTTC
CATSDSTQETQYF
>TRBJ2-1|many|-|TRBV30
TGTGCCTGGACCGCTGTAACTTACGGTGAGCAGTTCTTC
CAWTAVTYGEQFF
>TRBJ2-5|many|TRBD2|TRBV27
TGTGCCAGCAGTAAGGGACTAGCGGGAGGACATCAAGAGACCCAGTACTTC
CASSKGLAGGHQETQYF
>TRBJ1-5|many|TRBD1|TRBV6-2/TRBV6-3
TGTGCCAGCAGTCTGCAGGGGGCCGGCAATCAGCCCCAGCATTTT
CASSLQGAGNQPQHF
>TRBJ1-2|few|-|TRBV29-1
TGCAGCGTTACCGACAGACTAGGGGGCTACACCTTC
CSVTDRLGGYTF
>TRBJ1-5|-|TRBD1|TRBV5-1
TGCGCCAGCAGCTTACAGGGGGGTAGCAATCAGCCCCATCAATTT
CASSLQGGSNQPHQF
>TRBJ1-2|-|-|TRBV30
TGTGCCTGGGCCGGGGGAAGGGATCTTAATAACTATGGCTACACCTTC
CAWAGGRDLNNYGYTF
>TRBJ2-1|medium-sized|-|TRBV3-1
TGTGCCAGCAGCCAAGAACTAGCTCTTTACAATGAGCAGTTCTTC
CASSQELALYNEQFF
>TRBJ2-7|many|TRBD1|TRBV12-3/TRBV12-4
TGTGCCAGCAGTTTAGCGTGGGGGGACAGGGTTGACGAGCAGTACTTC
CASSLAWGDRVDEQYF
>TRBJ2-7|-|-|TRBV14
TGTGCCAATAGCCCCGTAGCTCGCGTCACATACGAGCAGTACTTC
CANSPVARVTYEQYF
>TRBJ2-7|many|TRBD1|TRBV20-1
TGCAGTGCTCTAACGGGACAGCGCTTGGCGCAGTACTTC
CSALTGQRLAQYF
>TRBJ2-7|few|-|TRBV5-4
TGTGCCAGCAGCTTGGATTCGGGATCCTACGAGCAGTACTTC
CASSLDSGSYEQYF
>TRBJ2-2|many|TRBD1|TRBV19
TGTGCCAGTAGCCCGGGACAGGGGGACACCGGGGAGCTGTTTTTT
CASSPGQGDTGELFF
>TRBJ1-3|many|-|TRBV11-3
TGTGCCAGCAGCTTAGCCATCTCTGGAAACACCATATATTTT
CASSLAISGNTIYF
>TRBJ2-5|many|-|TRBV3-1
TGTGCCAGCAGCCAAAGTAGCGACTACTGGGAGACCCAGTACTTC
CASSQSSDYWETQYF
>TRBJ2-5|many|-|TRBV10-3
TGTGCCATGGGGGCGGGACAAGAGACCCAGTACTTC
CAMGAGQETQYF
>TRBJ1-1|few|TRBD1|TRBV30
TGTGCCTGGACTCAAACAGGGGCACAGAACACTGAAGCTTTCTTT
CAWTQTGAQNTEAFF
>TRBJ1-4|many|TRBD1|TRBV20-1
TGCAGTGCTGGGGACAGCAATGAAAAACTGTTTTTT
CSAGDSNEKLFF
>TRBJ1-4|many|TRBD1|TRBV20-1
TGCAGTGCTAGAGATTTAGGGGGCGGGGGGAAACTGTTTTTT
CSARDLGGGGKLFF
>TRBJ2-7|few|TRBD2|TRBV19
TGTGCCAGTAGTAGGGAGGGAGGCTACGAGCAGTACTTC
CASSREGGYEQYF
>TRBJ2-2|many|-|TRBV29-1
TGCAGCGTTGCGTTGAGACAGAACACCGGGGAGCTGTTTTTT
CSVALRQNTGELFF
>TRBJ2-1|many|TRBD2|TRBV5-1
TGCGCCAGCAGCCGGAGACTAGCGGAGTACAATGAGCAGTTCTTC
CASSRRLAEYNEQFF
>TRBJ1-6|many|-|TRBV7-9
TGTGCCAGCATGAACGGGGGCGCCTTTAATTCACCCCTCCACTTT
CASMNGGAFNSPLHF
>TRBJ1-4|many|-|TRBV20-1
TGCAGTGCTAGGATGGGGGCGCAAACTAATGAAAAACTGTTTTTT
CSARMGAQTNEKLFF
>TRBJ1-6|many|-|TRBV6-2/TRBV6-3
TGTGCCAGCAGCATAATCGGCTCCTATAATTCACCCCTCCACTTT
CASSIIGSYNSPLHF
>TRBJ1-2|-|-|TRBV5-6
TGTGCCAGCAGCCCTCTTCGACAGATTCATGGCTACACCTTC
CASSPLRQIHGYTF